A single T cell receptor beta chain is shown here with its context. Its antigen is unidentified. This sample was taken from a study of identical twins. Study-wide findings and caveats: Abundant cord blood beta clonotypes carried fewer insertions; memory repertoires showed none. Recombination models fit unrelated individuals' TCR alpha sharing but underestimated twins'.

Per the germline V gene, CDR1 is LGHDT and CDR2 is YNNKEL (reference sequence). The V gene end was trimmed by 2 bases and the J gene end by 3 bases; junction bases not matched to a gene: 3. The length of the CDR3 is 14 residues. Template switching (which added a universal primer site) was used, and cDNA carried unique molecular identifiers. TCRdb used MiXCR to reprocess the 5' RACE reads, holding one entry per CDR3 protein. The data contain 690,000 or so distinct CDR3 sequences, approximately 6% of them singletons. V usage is TRBV3-1 and J usage is TRBJ2-5; 7 bases map to TRBD2. This receptor was identified in a man in his late teens or twenties in good health. Specimen: naive T cells sorted from blood. CDR3 nucleotides: TGTGCCAGCAGCCAACGGACTAGGGAAGAGACCCAGTACTTC. Translation: CASSQRTREETQYF.